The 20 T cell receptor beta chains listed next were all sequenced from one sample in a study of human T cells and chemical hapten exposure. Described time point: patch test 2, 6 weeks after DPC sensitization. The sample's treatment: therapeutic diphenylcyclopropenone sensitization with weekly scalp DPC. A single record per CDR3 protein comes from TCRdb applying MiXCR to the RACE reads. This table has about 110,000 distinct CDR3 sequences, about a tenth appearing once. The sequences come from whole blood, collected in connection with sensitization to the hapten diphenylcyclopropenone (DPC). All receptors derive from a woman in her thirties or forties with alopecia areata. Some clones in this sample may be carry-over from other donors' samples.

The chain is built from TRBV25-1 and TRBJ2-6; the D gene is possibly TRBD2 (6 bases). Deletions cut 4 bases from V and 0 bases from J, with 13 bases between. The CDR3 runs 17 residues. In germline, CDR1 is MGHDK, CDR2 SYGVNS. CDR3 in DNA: TGTGCCAGCAGTGCAATGACGGGGGACTCTGGGGCCAACGTCCTGACTTTC. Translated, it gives CASSAMTGDSGANVLTF. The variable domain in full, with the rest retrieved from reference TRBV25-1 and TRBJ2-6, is EADIYQTPRYLVIGTGKKITLECSQTMGHDKMYWYQQDPGMELHLIHYSYGVNSTEKGDLSSESTVSRIRTEHFPLTLESARPSHTSQYLCASSAMTGDSGANVLTFGAGSRLTVL.

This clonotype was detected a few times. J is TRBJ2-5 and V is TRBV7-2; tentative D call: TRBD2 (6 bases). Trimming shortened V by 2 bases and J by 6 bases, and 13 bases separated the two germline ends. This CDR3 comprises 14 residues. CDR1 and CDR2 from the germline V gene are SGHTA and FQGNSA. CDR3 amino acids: CASSLPGSLKTQYF. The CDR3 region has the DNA TGTGCCAGCAGCTTACCCGGGAGCCTAAAGACCCAGTACTTC.

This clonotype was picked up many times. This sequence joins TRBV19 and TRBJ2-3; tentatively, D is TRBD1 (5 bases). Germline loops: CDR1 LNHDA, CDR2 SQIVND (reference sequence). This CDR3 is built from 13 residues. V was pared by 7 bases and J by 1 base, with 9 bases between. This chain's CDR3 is CASNPTGTDTQYF. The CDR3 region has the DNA TGTGCCAGTAACCCGACAGGCACAGATACGCAGTATTTT. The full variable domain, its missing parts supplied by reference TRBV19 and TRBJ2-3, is DGGITQSPKYLFRKEGQNVTLSCEQNLNHDAMYWYRQDPGQGLRLIYYSQIVNDFQKGDIAEGYSVSREKKESFPLTVTSAQKNPTAFYLCASNPTGTDTQYFGPGTRLTVL.

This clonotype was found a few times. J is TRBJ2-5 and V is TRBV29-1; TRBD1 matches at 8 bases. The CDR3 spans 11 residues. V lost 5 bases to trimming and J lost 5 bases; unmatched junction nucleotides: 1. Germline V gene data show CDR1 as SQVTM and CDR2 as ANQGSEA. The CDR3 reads CSVRTGETQYF. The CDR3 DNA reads TGCAGCGTTAGGACAGGGGAGACCCAGTACTTC.

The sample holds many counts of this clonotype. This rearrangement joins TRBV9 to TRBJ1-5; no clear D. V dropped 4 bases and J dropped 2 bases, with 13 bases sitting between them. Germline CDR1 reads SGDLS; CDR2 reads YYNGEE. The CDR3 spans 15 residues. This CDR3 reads CASSLEGLRNQPQHF. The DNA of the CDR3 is TGTGCCAGCAGCTTGGAGGGCTTACGCAATCAGCCCCAGCATTTT.

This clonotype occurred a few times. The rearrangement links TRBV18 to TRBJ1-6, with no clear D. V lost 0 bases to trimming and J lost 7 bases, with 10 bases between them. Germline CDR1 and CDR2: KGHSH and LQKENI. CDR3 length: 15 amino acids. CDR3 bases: TGTGCCAGCTCACCACCGTCGCGTCCCAATTCACCCCTCCACTTT. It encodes CASSPPSRPNSPLHF.

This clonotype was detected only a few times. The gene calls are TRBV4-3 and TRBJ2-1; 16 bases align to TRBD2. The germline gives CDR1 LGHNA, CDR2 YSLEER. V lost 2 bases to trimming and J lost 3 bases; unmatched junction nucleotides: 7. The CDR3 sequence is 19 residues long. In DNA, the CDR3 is TGCGCCAGCAGCCAATTAGGGACTAGCGGGGGGGCCCACTACAATGAGCAGTTCTTC. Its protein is CASSQLGTSGGAHYNEQFF.

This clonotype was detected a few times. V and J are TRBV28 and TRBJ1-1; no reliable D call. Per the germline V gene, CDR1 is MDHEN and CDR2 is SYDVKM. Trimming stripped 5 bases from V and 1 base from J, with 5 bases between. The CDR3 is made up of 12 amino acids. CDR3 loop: CASSAGNTEAFF. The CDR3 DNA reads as TGTGCCAGCAGTGCCGGGAACACTGAAGCTTTCTTT.

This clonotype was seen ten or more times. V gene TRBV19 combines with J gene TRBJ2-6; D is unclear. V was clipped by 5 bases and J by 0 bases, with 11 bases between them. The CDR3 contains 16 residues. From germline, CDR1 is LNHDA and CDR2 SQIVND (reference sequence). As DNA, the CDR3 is TGTGCCAGTAGTTCACGTAGTTCCTCTGGGGCCAACGTCCTGACTTTC. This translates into CASSSRSSSGANVLTF. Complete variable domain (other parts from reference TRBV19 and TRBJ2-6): DGGITQSPKYLFRKEGQNVTLSCEQNLNHDAMYWYRQDPGQGLRLIYYSQIVNDFQKGDIAEGYSVSREKKESFPLTVTSAQKNPTAFYLCASSSRSSSGANVLTFGAGSRLTVL.

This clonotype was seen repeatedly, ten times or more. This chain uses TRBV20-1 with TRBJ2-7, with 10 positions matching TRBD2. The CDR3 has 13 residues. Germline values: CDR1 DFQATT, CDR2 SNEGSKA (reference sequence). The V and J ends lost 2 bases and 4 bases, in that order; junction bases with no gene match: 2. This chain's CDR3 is CSARTSGVYEQYF. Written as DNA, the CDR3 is TGCAGTGCTAGAACTAGCGGGGTGTACGAGCAGTACTTC.

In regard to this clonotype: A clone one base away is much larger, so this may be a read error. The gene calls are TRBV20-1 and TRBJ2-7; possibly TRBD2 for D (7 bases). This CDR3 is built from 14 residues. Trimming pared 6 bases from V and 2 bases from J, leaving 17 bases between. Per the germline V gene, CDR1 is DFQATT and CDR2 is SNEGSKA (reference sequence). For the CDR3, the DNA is TGCAGTGCGGAGGGGGGGGACGGGCCCTACGAGCAGTACTTC. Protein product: CSAEGGDGPYEQYF.

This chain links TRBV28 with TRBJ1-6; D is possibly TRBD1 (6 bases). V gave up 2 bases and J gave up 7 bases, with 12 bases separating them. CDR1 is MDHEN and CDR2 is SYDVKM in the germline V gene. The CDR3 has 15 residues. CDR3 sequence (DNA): TGTGCCAGCAGTTTAGGGGGGCAGCCGAATTCACCCCTCCACTTT. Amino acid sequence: CASSLGGQPNSPLHF. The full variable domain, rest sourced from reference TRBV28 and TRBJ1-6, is DVKVTQSSRYLVKRTGEKVFLECVQDMDHENMFWYRQDPGLGLRLIYFSYDVKMKEKGDIPEGYSVSREKKERFSLILESASTNQTSMYLCASSLGGQPNSPLHFGNGTRLTVT.

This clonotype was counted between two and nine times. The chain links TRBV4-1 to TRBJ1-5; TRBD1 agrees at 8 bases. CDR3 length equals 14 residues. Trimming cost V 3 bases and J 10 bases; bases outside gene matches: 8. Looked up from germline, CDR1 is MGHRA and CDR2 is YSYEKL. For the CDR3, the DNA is TGCGCCAGCAGCCACCGGACAGGGACGGGACCCCAGCATTTT. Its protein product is CASSHRTGTGPQHF.

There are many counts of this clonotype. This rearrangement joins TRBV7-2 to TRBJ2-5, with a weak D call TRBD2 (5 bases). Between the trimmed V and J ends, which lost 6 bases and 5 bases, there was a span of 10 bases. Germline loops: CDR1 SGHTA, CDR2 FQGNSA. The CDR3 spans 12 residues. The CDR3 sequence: CASRGLGETQYF. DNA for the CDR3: TGTGCCAGCAGAGGACTGGGGGAGACCCAGTACTTC.

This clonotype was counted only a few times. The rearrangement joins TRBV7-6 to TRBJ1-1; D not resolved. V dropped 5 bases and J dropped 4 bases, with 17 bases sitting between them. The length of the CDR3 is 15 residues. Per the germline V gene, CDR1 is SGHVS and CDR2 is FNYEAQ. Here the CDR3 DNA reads TGTGCCAGCAGCCTTGGACCGCATTCGGGCACTGAAGCTTTCTTT. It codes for CASSLGPHSGTEAFF. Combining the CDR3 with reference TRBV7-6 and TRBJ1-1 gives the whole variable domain GAGVSQSPRYKVTKRGQDVALRCDPISGHVSLYWYRQALGQGPEFLTYFNYEAQQDKSGLPNDRFSAERPEGSISTLTIQRTEQRDSAMYRCASSLGPHSGTEAFFGQGTRLTVV.

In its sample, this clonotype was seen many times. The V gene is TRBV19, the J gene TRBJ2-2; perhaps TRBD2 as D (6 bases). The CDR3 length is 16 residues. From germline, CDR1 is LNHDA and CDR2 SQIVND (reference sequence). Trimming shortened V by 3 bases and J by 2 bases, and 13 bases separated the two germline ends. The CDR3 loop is CASSMPASVNTGELFF. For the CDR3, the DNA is TGTGCCAGTAGTATGCCGGCTAGCGTCAACACCGGGGAGCTGTTTTTT.

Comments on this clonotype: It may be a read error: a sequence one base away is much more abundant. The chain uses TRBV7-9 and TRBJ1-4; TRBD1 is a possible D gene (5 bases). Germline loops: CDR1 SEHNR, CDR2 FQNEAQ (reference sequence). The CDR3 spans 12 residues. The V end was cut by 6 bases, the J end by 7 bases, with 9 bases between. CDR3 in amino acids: CASRGPSEKLFF. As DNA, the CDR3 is TGTGCCAGCAGGGGACCGAGTGAAAAACTGTTTTTT.

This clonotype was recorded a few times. The CDR3 DNA follows: TGTGCCAGCTCACCCCGGGACAGGGGTTTTAGCGCGGACGAGCAGTACTTC. Its translation is CASSPRDRGFSADEQYF. This chain connects TRBV18 to TRBJ2-7; 10 nucleotides match TRBD1. Germline V gene lookup returns CDR1 KGHSH and CDR2 LQKENI. This CDR3 spans 17 amino acids. J was trimmed by 5 bases and V by 3 bases; bases with no gene match: 13.

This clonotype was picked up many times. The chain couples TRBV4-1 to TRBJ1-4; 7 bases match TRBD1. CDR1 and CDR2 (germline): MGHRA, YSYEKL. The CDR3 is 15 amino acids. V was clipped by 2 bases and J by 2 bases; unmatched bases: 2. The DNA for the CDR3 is TGCGCCAGCAGCCAATCCAGGGGGACTAATGAAAAACTGTTTTTT. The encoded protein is CASSQSRGTNEKLFF.

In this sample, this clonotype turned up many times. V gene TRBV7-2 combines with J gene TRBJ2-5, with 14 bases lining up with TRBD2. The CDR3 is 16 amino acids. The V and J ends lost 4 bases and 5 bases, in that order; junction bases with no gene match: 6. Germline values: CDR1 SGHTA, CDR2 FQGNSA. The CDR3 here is CASSYQTSGGAETQYF. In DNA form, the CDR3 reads TGTGCCAGCAGCTATCAGACTAGCGGGGGGGCGGAGACCCAGTACTTC. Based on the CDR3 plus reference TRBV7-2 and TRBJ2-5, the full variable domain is GAGVSQSPSNKVTEKGKDVELRCDPISGHTALYWYRQSLGQGLEFLIYFQGNSAPDKSGLPSDRFSAERTGGSVSTLTIQRTQQEDSAVYLCASSYQTSGGAETQYFGPGTRLLVL.